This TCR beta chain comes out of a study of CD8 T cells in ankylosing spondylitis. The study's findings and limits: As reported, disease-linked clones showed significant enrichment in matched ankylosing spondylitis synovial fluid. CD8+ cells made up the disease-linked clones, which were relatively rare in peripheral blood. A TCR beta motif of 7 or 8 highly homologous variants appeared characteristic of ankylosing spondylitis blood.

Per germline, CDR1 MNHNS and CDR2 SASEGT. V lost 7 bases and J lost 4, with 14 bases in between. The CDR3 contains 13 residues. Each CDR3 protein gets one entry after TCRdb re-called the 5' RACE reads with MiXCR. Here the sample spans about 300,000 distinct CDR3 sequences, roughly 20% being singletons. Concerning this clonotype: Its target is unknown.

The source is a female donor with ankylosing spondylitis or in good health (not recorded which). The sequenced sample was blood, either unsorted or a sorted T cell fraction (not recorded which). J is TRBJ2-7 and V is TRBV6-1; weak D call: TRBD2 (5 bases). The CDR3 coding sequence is TGTGCCAGCACCAAAACCGGCGGGTACGAGCAGTACTTC. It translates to CASTKTGGYEQYF.